A single T cell receptor beta chain is shown here with its context. Its antigen specificity is not known. Base qualities are not at hand, and no much larger clone is one base apart. The library was built by means of the immunoSEQ multiplex PCR assay. A mixture of 60 forward primers for TCR Vbeta segments and 13 reverse primers for TCR Jbeta segments was used in the multiplex PCR. The CDR3 region of rearranged TCR beta genes was amplified from genomic DNA with a multiplex PCR assay. On the Illumina HiSeq System, the amplified TCR beta libraries were sequenced as 87-base-pair reads. The source study handled its data this way. In a later analysis, roughly 80 million unique TCR beta chains were counted across the approximately 640 repertoires, and roughly 11 million of these chains were shared by at least two donors. To remove PCR and sequencing errors, raw reads were error-corrected and collapsed into unique sequences using a nearest-neighbor algorithm that merged closely related sequences. V, D and J gene segments were assigned by aligning CDR3 sequences to IMGT reference sequences. For a sequence to be retained, at least a six-nucleotide match to both a V gene segment and a J gene segment was required. Rearrangements were classified as productive when the CDR3 lacked stop codons and remained in frame with V and J, and all other rearrangements were classified as non-productive. CDR3 was defined by IMGT convention, running from the second conserved V-encoded cysteine to the conserved J-encoded phenylalanine. Sequences without an unambiguous match to a single V gene segment were excluded from the earlier analysis of about 640 of the donors. An earlier analysis of fewer than 650 of the donors classified V segments as functional when productive rearrangements were above 56.7% and as segregating when the standard deviation between donors was above 5%. A statistical classification framework was built to diagnose cytomegalovirus status from the catalog of TCR beta chain sequences. In a later analysis, TCR nucleotide sequences were compared against IMGT/GENE-DB human TR gene sequences so that V and J genes could be assigned. The TCRdist pipeline was used in a later analysis to assign CDR3 sequences and most-parsimonious VDJ recombination scenarios. In a later analysis, each TCR beta chain was defined by its CDR3 amino acid sequence together with its V-gene family, and reads lacking a unique V-gene family were excluded. A later analysis removed roughly 590 highly shared, low-generation-probability nucleotide sequences to deal with suspected cross-contamination and a sequencing artifact. In a later analysis, a clonal expansion index for each public chain was calculated from normalized within-repertoire ranks of inferred template counts. In a later analysis, generation probabilities were computed using a VDJ recombination model fitted to out-of-frame rearrangements, and the results were checked against IGoR. Hypergeometric tests were used in a later analysis to score TCR-TCR, TCR-HLA and TCR-CMV co-occurrence, with a repertoire-size bias correction applied to the TCR pairs. In a later analysis, false discovery rates were estimated by permuting HLA or CMV assignments 20 times. A later analysis grouped co-occurring TCRs with DBSCAN, adding TCRdist sequence similarity when clustering within HLA-allele-positive subsets. Co-occurrence clustering excluded repertoires with fewer than 30,000 or more than 120,000 public chains, plus five with anomalous nucleotide sharing. Not all clones reach the TCRdb copy of this immuneACCESS table, which keeps in-frame sequences only. Checked studies attribute under half of the gap to unresolved V genes and leave the rest unexplained. The DNA gave D and trimming, while V, J and clone size come from that table. The sample data list 60,000 to 70,000 clones, and about three quarters of these were observed just once. The ten largest clonotypes hold 5% of the sample.

The entry originates in a study of cytomegalovirus exposure and HLA in healthy donors (dated by TCRdb to 2016 to 2017). Some background on the complete study: In an earlier analysis of several hundred of the donors, about 260 Gb of sequence data and 90 million to 120 million unique TCR beta sequences from roughly 190 million T cells were reported. The aim of the study was to test whether cataloging public T cell receptors could identify signatures of past pathogen exposure. The study used immunosequencing to profile the T cell repertoires of 666 subjects and linked those repertoires to cytomegalovirus serostatus. An early release covering 550 to 650 HLA-typed donors comprised approximately 300 gigabases of sequencing data and approximately 80 million unique TCR sequences. Both class I and class II loci were covered by HLA typing, at four-digit resolution. The genetic ancestry cluster associated with self-reported Caucasian donors included over 80% of the approximately 400 genotyped donors. Typing coverage varied by locus: roughly 629-640 donors for A, B, C, DRB1 and DQB1; roughly 560 for DQA1; 606 for DPA1; approximately 490 for DPB1. Among around 400 genotyped donors of the cohort, an average of approximately 200,000 unique TCR beta nucleotide sequences was sequenced per donor, of which 15% to 20% were non-productive. Donor age, sex, ethnicity and CMV serostatus were compiled alongside the repertoire data. In a later analysis, previously published TCR beta repertoires from 670 or so donors were re-analyzed and high-resolution HLA genotyping was added so that TCR occurrence patterns could be studied. Every repertoire in the discovery cohort had been generated on one and the same sequencing platform. A later genetic analysis took genome-wide SNP genotypes for about 55% of the 666 donors and used that subset as a discovery cohort. In an earlier analysis of several hundred of the donors, high-throughput TCR beta sequencing was used to judge whether each TCR beta V gene segment behaved as functional or pseudogenic. A separate validation cohort of over 95 different subjects was used in addition to the approximately 670-subject first cohort. In the later analysis, no new phenotypic data were used to find candidate immune exposures; instead, reliance was placed on TCR beta sequences and their occurrence across donors. Roughly 5 DR-DQ haplotypes were handled as single units for association and clustering, since linkage in the cohort was strong. High-throughput TCR immunosequencing, statistical association of individual TCRs with disease status, and machine learning were combined to predict cytomegalovirus infection status. What the research found in general, with its limitations: CMV serostatus was the only immune exposure information available for the cohort. Cytomegalovirus status was reported to be diagnosed by the classifier with high specificity and sensitivity in both the original and validation cohorts. A later analysis associated 15,000 or so TCR beta sequences with specific HLA alleles at a false discovery rate of 0.05. Because counts were too low, some 17 rarely observed V segments, including chromosome 9 orphons, were left out of the earlier analysis of 500 to 750 of the donors. Broadly in line with IMGT annotations, most TCR beta V segments showed up in productive rearrangements about 90% or about 30% of the time in an earlier analysis of 587 of the donors. Because HLA typing was missing for some donors at each locus, association tests included only the typed subset. In vitro tests confirmed that a few of the cytomegalovirus-associated TCR beta chains recognize cytomegalovirus antigens. Correlated functional status among segregating V segments might be attributable to linkage disequilibrium, but an unknown experimental factor could not be ruled out. The sequencing pipeline was judged likely to have produced a cluster of highly shared sequence variants as a technical artifact. While some public TCRs were present in many individuals, most TCR sequences turned up only very rarely across donors. When HLA alleles, especially DR and DQ, strongly co-occurred, attributing TCR associations to individual alleles was difficult. Some IMGT-functional V segments, including TRBV6-2 and TRBV6-3, could not be told apart with the 87-base-pair reads, so those segments were excluded. Compared with the approximately 700-donor mean, donors in an Asian-associated ancestry cluster had fewer N-insertions in productive TCRs, according to a later genetic analysis. A later analysis reported that several top co-occurrence clusters appeared linked to parvovirus B19, influenza, CMV and Epstein-Barr virus. In a later analysis, HLA-associated TCR beta chains were found to be more clonally expanded and to have lower generation probabilities than equally common non-associated chains. In a later analysis, TCR association rates were found to vary across HLA loci, with the most associated TCRs seen for DRB1 alleles and the fewest for HLA-C alleles. In a later analysis, most CMV-associated TCR beta chains were found to appear HLA-restricted, with HLA associations seemingly driven largely by CMV exposure. A further reported finding was that TCR beta sequences accurately predicted the HLA-A and HLA-B alleles for most subjects in the first cohort. The study listed 150 to 200 TCR beta chains as associated with cytomegalovirus. It was suggested by the authors that the approach could potentially be generalized to other disease states and immunological phenotypes. In a later genetic analysis, a missense DCLRE1C variant was associated with V-gene and J-gene trimming of TCR beta chains, and the association was replicated in an independent cohort. This cohort had only TCR beta chains sequenced, and the lack of alpha or paired-chain data limited which features could be detected. The presence/absence analyses assumed that sequencing depth was roughly uniform across donors, and that assumption may not be true.

Trimming removed 4 bases from V and 4 bases from J, leaving 14 bases between the germline ends. The cysteine opens and the phenylalanine closes a CDR3 of 15 amino acids. The kept DNA is CDR3 alone, 45 bases in frame from the first base. Per the germline V gene, MNHNS is the CDR1 and SASEGT is the CDR2. The cohort was made up of roughly 670 healthy bone marrow donors. At the time of sampling, every cohort member was nominally healthy, though immune exposures that went unrecorded were likely present. The donor was CMV seropositive and was included in the group of 250 to 300 seropositive cohort members. Each donor provided a peripheral blood sample, and peripheral blood mononuclear cells were used for TCR beta sequencing. The Qiagen DNeasy Blood Extraction Kit was used to extract genomic DNA from the blood cell samples.

The chain joins TRBV6-1 to TRBJ1-5; possibly the D gene is TRBD1, per 6 matching bases. The clonotype comes from a male donor in good health and CMV-seropositive. Source material: PBMCs. CDR3 region: CASSVGQKKNQPQHF. The nucleotide sequence is given as TGTGCCAGCAGTGTTGGACAGAAAAAGAATCAGCCCCAGCATTTT.